Described below is a single T cell receptor (beta chain) sequence and its context. The target antigen is unknown. The treatment is: 15 to 20 received Ad26.COV2.S at low or high dose, single or two shots; about 5 received placebo; per-sample allocation not given. Samples were taken on day 63 after the first vaccine or placebo injection. A Boston adult aged 18-55 years was the donor. The assay was immunoSEQ multiplex PCR, and TCRdb's table has in-frame clones only and misses some. The top ten hold around 1.4% of the sample, which has some 640,000 clones, more than 80% seen once. This entry is derived from a study of Ad26.COV2.S vaccination and SARS-CoV-2 variants. Turning to the study itself: Ad26.COV2.S was injected intramuscularly once or twice, 56 days apart.

CDR3 length: 15 amino acids. CDR1 and CDR2 from the germline V gene are SGHTA and FQGNSA. The V segment lost 5 bases and the J segment 3 bases; nucleotides outside the gene matches: 7. Findings and limits, study-wide: Vaccine and placebo recipients had comparable breadth of non-spike TCRs. Reportedly, spike-specific CD8+ and CD4+ T cell responses achieved substantial breadth once vaccination had taken place.

The receptor comes from a person between 18 and 59 years old who received the Ad26.COV2.S COVID-19 vaccine or a placebo. J is TRBJ2-7 and V is TRBV7-2; 10 nucleotides agree with TRBD1. The starting material was peripheral blood, obtained in a trial of Ad26.COV2.S vaccine versus placebo. Here the CDR3 reads CASSPRTGGYYEQYF. Here the CDR3 DNA reads TGTGCCAGCAGCCCCCGGACAGGGGGTTACTACGAGCAGTACTTC.